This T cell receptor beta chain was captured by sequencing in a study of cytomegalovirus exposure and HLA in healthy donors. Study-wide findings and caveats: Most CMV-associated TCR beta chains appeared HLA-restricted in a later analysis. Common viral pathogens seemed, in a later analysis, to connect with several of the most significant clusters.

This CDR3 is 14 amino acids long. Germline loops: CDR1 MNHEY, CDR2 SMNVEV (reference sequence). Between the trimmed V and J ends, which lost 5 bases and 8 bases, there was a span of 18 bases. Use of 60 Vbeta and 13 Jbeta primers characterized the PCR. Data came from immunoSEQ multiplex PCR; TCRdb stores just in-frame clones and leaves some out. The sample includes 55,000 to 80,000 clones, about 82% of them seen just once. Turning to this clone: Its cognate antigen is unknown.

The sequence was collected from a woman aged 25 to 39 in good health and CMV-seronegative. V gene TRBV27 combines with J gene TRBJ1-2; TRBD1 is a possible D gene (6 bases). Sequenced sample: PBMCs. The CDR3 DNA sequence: TGTGCCAGCAGTGGGGGGGCGATCAGGGGAGGCTACACCTTC. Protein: CASSGGAIRGGYTF.